This TCR beta chain was captured in a study of cytomegalovirus exposure and HLA in healthy donors. Study details: HLA-typed donors contributed 80 million to 85 million unique TCRs, which were held in an early data release.

PCR amplification relied on 60 Vbeta primers (plus 13 Jbeta primers). As processed by the authors: Later analysis identified tens of millions of unique TCR beta chains, 10 million to 12 million shared. The repertoire was sequenced with immunoSEQ multiplex PCR; TCRdb's copy has only in-frame clones and lacks some. V and J calls plus clone size are reproduced from that table; the DNA served to infer D and trimming. Seen here are 160,000 or so clones, more than 80% observed once, and the top ten hold approximately 13%. Regarding this clone: Its specificity is not known.

Notes on the study in general: TCR beta sequences numbering 15,000 to 20,000 were associated with HLA alleles at 0.05 false discovery rate in a later analysis.

Germline CDR1 LNHDA, CDR2 SQIVND (reference sequence). Trimming removed 5 bases from V and 5 bases from J, with 6 bases in between. The CDR3 covers 12 residues. This receptor was taken from a woman between 45 and 60 years old in good health and CMV-seronegative. The source material was PBMCs. V is TRBV19 and J is TRBJ1-4; D gene ambiguous. The CDR3 DNA is TGTGCCAGTAGTCACAGCAATGAAAAACTGTTTTTT. It translates to CASSHSNEKLFF.